The 6 T cell receptor beta chains below were found in one sample sequenced in a study of cytomegalovirus exposure and HLA in healthy donors (dated by TCRdb to about 2017). The receptor library was made with the immunoSEQ multiplex PCR assay. For the multiplex PCR, a mixture combining 60 forward primers for TCR Vbeta segments and 13 reverse primers for TCR Jbeta segments was used. Not all clones reach the TCRdb copy of this immuneACCESS table, which keeps in-frame sequences only. Checked studies attribute under half of the gap to unresolved V genes and leave the rest unexplained. In all, the sample holds approximately 120,000 clones, and 78% of those were seen once. The ten largest clonotypes hold just under 6.5% of the sample. The sample was PBMCs. These receptors were collected from a woman aged 40 to 49 in good health and CMV-seronegative.

The table lists this clone with a count of one. The chain uses TRBV2 and TRBJ2-3; TRBD2 matches 10 bases. The germline gives CDR1 SNHLY, CDR2 FYNNEI. This CDR3 comprises 15 residues. Trimming cost V 5 bases and J 2 bases; bases outside gene matches: 4. CDR3 loop: CASSLAGVYTDTQYF. CDR3 in DNA: TGTGCCAGCAGTCTAGCGGGGGTTTACACAGATACGCAGTATTTT.

The chain is built from TRBV11-2 and TRBJ2-3; TRBD2 matches 9 bases. This CDR3 comprises 17 residues. Trimming cost V 0 bases and J 6 bases; bases outside gene matches: 10. Germline lookup yields CDR1 SGHAT and CDR2 FQNNGV. The CDR3 protein is CASSLDLAGGPIDTQYF. The CDR3 DNA reads as TGTGCCAGCAGCTTAGATCTTGCGGGAGGGCCGATCGATACGCAGTATTTT.

This chain joins TRBV18 and TRBJ2-2; D remains unclear. Germline loops: CDR1 KGHSH, CDR2 LQKENI. Trimming cost V 3 bases and J 2 bases, with 19 bases left between them. This CDR3 comprises 18 residues. The CDR3 bases are TGTGCCAGCTCACCTTCCGGAATGTTAGCACAAAACACCGGGGAGCTGTTTTTT. Translated: CASSPSGMLAQNTGELFF. The full variable domain, its missing parts supplied by reference TRBV18 and TRBJ2-2, is NAGVMQNPRHLVRRRGQEARLRCSPMKGHSHVYWYRQLPEEGLKFMVYLQKENIIDESGMPKERFSAEFPKEGPSILRIQQVVRGDSAAYFCASSPSGMLAQNTGELFFGEGSRLTVL.

The chain is built from TRBV6-1 and TRBJ1-1, with D possibly TRBD1 on 6 matching bases. The germline CDR1 and CDR2 sequences are MNHNS and SASEGT. The V end lost 1 base, the J end lost 0 bases, and 9 bases lay between the germline ends. CDR3 length: 15 residues. The CDR3 nucleotides are TGTGCCAGCAGTGAAGGGGACATATTGAACACTGAAGCTTTCTTT. Residues: CASSEGDILNTEAFF.

The chain is built from TRBV11-3 and TRBJ2-1; the match to TRBD2 covers 8 bases. Losses at the gene ends were 1 base for V and 4 bases for J; bases not matched to a gene: 3. Germline CDR1 is SGHNT and CDR2 is YENEEA. This CDR3 comprises 15 residues. This chain's CDR3 is CASSLGTSKYNEQFF. Here the CDR3 DNA reads TGTGCCAGCAGCTTAGGGACTAGCAAATACAATGAGCAGTTCTTC.

The rearrangement uses TRBV7-2 and TRBJ2-2; 10 bases agree with TRBD2. Germline trimming cut 5 bases from V and 4 bases from J; bases unmatched to any gene: 7. The CDR3 loop spans 16 amino acids. Looked up from germline, CDR1 is SGHTA and CDR2 is FQGNSA. CDR3 in amino acids: CASSPPSGSSTGELFF. CDR3 sequence (DNA): TGTGCCAGCAGCCCCCCTAGCGGGAGCAGCACCGGGGAGCTGTTTTTT.